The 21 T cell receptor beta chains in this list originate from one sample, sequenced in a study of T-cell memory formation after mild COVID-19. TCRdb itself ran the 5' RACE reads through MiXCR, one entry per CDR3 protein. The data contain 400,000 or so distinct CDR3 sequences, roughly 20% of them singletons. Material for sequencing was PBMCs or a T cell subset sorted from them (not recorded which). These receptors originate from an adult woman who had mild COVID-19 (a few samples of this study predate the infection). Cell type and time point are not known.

In DNA form, the CDR3 reads TGTGCCAGCAGTTTCTCCCACAGGGGGCACTATGGCTACACCTTC. Translating it yields CASSFSHRGHYGYTF. The V and J genes are TRBV12-3 or TRBV12-4 and TRBJ1-2; 9 bases align to TRBD1. The CDR3 consists of 15 residues. V gave up 3 bases and J gave up 3 bases; unmatched junction bases: 5.

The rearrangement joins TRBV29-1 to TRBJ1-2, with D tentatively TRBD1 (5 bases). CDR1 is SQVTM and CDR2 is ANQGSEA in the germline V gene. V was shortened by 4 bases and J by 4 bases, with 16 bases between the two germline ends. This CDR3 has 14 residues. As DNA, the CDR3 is TGCAGCGTTGCAGTTCAGGGAGGGCTCTATGGCTACACCTTC. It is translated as CSVAVQGGLYGYTF.

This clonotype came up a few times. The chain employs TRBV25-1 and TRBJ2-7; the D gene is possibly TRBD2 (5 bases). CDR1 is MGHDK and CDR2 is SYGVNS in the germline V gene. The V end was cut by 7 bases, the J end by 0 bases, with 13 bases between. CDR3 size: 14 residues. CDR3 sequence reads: CASKGQGLSYEQYF. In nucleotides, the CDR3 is TGTGCCAGCAAGGGCCAAGGACTCTCCTACGAGCAGTACTTC.

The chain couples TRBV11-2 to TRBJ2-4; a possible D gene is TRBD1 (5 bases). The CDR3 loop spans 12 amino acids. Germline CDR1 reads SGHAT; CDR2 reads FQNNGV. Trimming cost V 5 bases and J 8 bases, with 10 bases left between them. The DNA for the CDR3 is TGTGCCAGCAGCAGGGGTGCGGACATTCAGTACTTC. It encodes CASSRGADIQYF.

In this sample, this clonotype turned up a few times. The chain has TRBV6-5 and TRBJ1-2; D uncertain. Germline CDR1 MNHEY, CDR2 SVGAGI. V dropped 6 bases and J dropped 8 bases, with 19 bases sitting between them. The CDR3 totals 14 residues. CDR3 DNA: TGTGCCAGCAGGAACCCGGGATCTTCGAGGGGCTACACCTTC. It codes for CASRNPGSSRGYTF.

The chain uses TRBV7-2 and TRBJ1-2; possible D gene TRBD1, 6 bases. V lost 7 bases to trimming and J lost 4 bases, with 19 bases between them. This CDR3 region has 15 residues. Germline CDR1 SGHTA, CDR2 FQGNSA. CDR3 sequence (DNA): TGTGCCAGCACACCACGGGCAGGGGACGCCTATGGCTACACCTTC. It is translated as CASTPRAGDAYGYTF. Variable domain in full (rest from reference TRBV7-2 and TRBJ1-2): GAGVSQSPSNKVTEKGKDVELRCDPISGHTALYWYRQSLGQGLEFLIYFQGNSAPDKSGLPSDRFSAERTGGSVSTLTIQRTQQEDSAVYLCASTPRAGDAYGYTFGSGTRLTVV.

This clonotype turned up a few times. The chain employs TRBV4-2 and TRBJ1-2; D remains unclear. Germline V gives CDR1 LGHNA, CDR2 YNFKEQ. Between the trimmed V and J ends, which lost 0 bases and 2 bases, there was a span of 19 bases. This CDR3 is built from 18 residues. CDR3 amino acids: CASSQDLGTGSFNYGYTF. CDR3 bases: TGTGCCAGCAGCCAAGATCTCGGTACGGGGTCATTCAACTATGGCTACACCTTC.

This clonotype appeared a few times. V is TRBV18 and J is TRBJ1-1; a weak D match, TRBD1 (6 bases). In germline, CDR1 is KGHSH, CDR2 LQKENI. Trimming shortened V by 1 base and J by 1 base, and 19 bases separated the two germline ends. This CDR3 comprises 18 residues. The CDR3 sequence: CASSPRSGHGDKNTEAFF. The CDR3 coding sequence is TGTGCCAGCTCACCACGGTCCGGGCACGGGGACAAGAACACTGAAGCTTTCTTT.

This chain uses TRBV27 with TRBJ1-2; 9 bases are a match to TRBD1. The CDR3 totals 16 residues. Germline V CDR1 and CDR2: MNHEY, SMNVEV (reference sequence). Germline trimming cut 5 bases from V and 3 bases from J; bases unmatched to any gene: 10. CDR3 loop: CASSGPGQGDYYGYTF. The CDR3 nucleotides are TGTGCCAGCAGTGGTCCGGGACAGGGCGATTACTATGGCTACACCTTC.

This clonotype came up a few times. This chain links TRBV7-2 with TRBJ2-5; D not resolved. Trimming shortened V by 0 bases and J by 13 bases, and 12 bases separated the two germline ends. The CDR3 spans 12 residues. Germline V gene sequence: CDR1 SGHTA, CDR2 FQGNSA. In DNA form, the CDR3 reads TGTGCCAGCAGCTTAGCATTCGCGGATACGTACTTC. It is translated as CASSLAFADTYF.

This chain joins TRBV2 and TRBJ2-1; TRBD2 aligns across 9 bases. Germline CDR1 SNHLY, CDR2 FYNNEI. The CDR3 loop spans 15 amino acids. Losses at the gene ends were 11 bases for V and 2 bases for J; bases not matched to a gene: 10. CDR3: CAESGRLGTYNEQFF. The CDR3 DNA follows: TGTGCCGAAAGCGGGAGGCTCGGGACCTACAATGAGCAGTTCTTC. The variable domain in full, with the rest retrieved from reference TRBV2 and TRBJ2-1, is EPEVTQTPSHQVTQMGQEVILRCVPISNHLYFYWYRQILGQKVEFLVSFYNNEISEKSEIFDDQFSVERPDGSNFTLKIRSTKLEDSAMYFCAESGRLGTYNEQFFGPGTRLTVL.

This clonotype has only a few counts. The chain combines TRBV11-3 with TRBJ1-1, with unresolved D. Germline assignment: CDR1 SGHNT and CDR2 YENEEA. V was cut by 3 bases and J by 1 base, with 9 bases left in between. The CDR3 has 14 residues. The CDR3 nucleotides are TGTGCCAGCAGCTTGAGCAGGTCGAACACTGAAGCTTTCTTT. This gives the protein CASSLSRSNTEAFF.

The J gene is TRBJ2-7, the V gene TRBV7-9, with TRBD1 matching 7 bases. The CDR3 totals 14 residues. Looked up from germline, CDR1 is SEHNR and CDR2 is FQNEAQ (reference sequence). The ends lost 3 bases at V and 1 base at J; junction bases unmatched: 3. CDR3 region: CASSFTGDSYEQYF. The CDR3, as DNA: TGTGCCAGCAGCTTTACAGGGGATTCCTACGAGCAGTACTTC.

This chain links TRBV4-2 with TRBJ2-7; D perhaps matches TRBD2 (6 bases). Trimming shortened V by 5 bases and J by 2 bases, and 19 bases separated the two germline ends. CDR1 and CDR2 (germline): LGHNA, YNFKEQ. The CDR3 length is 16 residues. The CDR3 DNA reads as TGTGCCAGCAGCTTTACCTCCCTGGGGGAGGCCTACGAGCAGTACTTC. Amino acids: CASSFTSLGEAYEQYF.

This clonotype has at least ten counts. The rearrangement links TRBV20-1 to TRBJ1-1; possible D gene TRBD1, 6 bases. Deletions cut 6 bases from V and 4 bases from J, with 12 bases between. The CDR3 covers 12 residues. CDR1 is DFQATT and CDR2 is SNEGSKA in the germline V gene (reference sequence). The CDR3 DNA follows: TGCAGTGCCAAGGGGGGGGTCACTGAAGCTTTCTTT. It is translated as CSAKGGVTEAFF.

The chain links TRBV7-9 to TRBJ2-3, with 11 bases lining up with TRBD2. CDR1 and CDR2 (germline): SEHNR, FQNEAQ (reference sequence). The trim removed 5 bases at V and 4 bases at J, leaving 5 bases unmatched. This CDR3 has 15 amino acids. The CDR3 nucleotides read TGTGCCAGCAGCCATAGCGGGAGGGTCCCAGATACGCAGTATTTT. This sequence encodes CASSHSGRVPDTQYF.

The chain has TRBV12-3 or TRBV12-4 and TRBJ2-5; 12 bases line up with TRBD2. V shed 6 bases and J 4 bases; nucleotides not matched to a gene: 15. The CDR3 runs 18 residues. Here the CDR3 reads CASSRPVLAGGRGETQYF. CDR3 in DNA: TGTGCCAGCAGCCGGCCCGTTCTAGCGGGAGGGCGGGGAGAGACCCAGTACTTC.

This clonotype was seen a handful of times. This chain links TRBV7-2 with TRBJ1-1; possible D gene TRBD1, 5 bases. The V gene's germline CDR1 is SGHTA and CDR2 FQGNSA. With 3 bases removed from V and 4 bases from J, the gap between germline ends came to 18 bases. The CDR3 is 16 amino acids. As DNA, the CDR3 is TGTGCCAGCAGCTTCGCCGGGACGACCAAGGGCACTGAAGCTTTCTTT. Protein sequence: CASSFAGTTKGTEAFF.

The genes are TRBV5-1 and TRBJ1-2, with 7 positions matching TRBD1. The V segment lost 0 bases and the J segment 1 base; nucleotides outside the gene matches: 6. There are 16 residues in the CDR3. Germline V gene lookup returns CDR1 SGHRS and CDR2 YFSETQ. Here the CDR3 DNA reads TGCGCCAGCAGCTTGGTTGGTCAGGGGGGTAACTATGGCTACACCTTC. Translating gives CASSLVGQGGNYGYTF.

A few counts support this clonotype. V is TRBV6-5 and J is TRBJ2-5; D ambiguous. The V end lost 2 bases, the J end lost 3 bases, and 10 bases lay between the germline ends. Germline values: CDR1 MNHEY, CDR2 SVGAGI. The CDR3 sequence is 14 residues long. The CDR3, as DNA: TGTGCCAGCAGTTACCTGCCTAACGAAGAGACCCAGTACTTC. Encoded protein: CASSYLPNEETQYF.

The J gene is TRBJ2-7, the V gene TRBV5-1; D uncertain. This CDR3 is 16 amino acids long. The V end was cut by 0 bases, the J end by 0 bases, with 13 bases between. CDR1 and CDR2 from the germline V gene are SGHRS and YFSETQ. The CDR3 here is CASSLDGRTSSYEQYF. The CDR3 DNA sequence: TGCGCCAGCAGCTTGGATGGCAGAACCTCCTCCTACGAGCAGTACTTC.